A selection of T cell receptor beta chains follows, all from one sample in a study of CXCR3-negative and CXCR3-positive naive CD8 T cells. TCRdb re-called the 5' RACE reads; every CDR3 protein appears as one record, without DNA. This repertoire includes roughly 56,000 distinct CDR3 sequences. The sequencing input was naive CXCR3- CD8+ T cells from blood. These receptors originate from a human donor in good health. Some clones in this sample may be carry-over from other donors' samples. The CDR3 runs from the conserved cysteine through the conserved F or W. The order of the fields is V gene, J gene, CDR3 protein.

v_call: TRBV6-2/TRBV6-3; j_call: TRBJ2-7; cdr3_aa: CASSDVAGPSFYEQYF
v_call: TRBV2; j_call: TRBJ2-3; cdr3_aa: CASPPGERGPGDTQYF
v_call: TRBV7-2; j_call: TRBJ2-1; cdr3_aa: CASSLALGGSAYNEQFF
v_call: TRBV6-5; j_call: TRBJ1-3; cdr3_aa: CASSTPKGSGNTIYF
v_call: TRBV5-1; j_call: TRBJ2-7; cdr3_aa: CASSARDEEYF
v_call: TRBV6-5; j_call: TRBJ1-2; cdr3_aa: CASSYSGASSYGYTF
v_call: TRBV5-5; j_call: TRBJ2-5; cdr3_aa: CASSLVVLETQYF
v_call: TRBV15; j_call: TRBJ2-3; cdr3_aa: CATSRSRGPLDTQYF
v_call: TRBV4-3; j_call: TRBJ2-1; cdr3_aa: CASSQDWDRGQNEQFF
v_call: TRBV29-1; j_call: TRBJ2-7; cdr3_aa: CSVVLLLSYEQYF
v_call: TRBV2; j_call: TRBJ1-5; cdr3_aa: CASTGTTGGIFWQPQHF
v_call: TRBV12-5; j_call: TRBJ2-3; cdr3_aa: CASGSSGGAADTQYF
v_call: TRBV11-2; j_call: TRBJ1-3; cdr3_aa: CASSLEIWLSSGNTIYF
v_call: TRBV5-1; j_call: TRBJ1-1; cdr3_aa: CASSLESELEAFF
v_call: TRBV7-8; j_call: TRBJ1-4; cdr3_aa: CASSTTTGDEKLFF
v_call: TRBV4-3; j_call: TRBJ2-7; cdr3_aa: CASSQDKQGAYEQYF
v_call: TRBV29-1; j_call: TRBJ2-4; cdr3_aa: CSVVGSGNIQYF
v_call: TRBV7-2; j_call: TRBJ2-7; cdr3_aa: CASSLVAGGLTNYEQYF
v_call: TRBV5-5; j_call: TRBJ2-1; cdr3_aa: CASFPGGSSYNEQFF
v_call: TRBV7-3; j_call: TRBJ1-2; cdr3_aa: CVSRLGQGDGYTF
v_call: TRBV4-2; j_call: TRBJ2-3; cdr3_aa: CASSPPTPGGGRTDTQYF
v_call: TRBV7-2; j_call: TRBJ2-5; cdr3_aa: CASSIHGLAGGDETQYF
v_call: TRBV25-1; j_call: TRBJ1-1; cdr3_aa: CASSELKETFF
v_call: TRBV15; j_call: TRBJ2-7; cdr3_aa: CATSAEYPGLATRGVYEQYF
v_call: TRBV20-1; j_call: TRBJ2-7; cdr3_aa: CSARDPTLDYEQYF
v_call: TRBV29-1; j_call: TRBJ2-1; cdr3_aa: CSVGGGLNEQFF
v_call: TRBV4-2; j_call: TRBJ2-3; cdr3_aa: CASNPLAGGSTDTQYF
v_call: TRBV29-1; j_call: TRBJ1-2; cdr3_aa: CSARQDPNYGYTF
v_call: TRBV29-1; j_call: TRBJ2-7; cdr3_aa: CSVLTGSSYEQYF
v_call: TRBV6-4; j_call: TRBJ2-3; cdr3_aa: CASSDSVAGGPDTQYF
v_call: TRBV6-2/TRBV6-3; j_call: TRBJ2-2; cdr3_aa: CASSRYRSTGELFF
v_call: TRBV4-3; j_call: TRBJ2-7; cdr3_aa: CASSLAEAHYEQYF
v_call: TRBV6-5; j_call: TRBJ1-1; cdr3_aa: CASSLTGLDSEAFF
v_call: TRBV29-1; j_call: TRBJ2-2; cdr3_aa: CSVRTANTWELFF
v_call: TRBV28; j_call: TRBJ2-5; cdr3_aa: CASSLQTGTSGGAAETQYF
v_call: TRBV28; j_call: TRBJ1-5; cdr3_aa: CASSLRQGNQPQHF